This entry is about one TCR beta chain. Participants were aged 18 to 89 years from some 24 US areas. Assignments of participants to cohorts depended upon their own reported clinical history. Two negative PCRs, clearance, or symptom resolution were required of recovered Cohort 3 donors. These data are taken from a study of blood T cell repertoires in COVID-19. The trim removed 1 base at V and 2 bases at J, leaving 5 bases unmatched. This CDR3 spans 16 amino acids. The germline V gene encodes CDR1 MNHNS and CDR2 SASEGT. Sequencing was performed with immunoSEQ multiplex PCR; in TCRdb, only in-frame clones are kept and a portion is missing. The sample includes more than 300,000 clones, over 85% of them seen just once.

The sample taken for sequencing was PBMCs or T cells enriched from blood (not recorded which). The clonotype was recovered from a woman aged 25 to 39 who had recovered from COVID-19. The chain recombines TRBV6-1 with TRBJ2-7; 10 bases align to TRBD1. Here the CDR3 reads CASSEVGGTGAYEQYF. The CDR3 nucleotides are TGTGCCAGCAGTGAAGTGGGAGGGACAGGGGCCTACGAGCAGTACTTC.